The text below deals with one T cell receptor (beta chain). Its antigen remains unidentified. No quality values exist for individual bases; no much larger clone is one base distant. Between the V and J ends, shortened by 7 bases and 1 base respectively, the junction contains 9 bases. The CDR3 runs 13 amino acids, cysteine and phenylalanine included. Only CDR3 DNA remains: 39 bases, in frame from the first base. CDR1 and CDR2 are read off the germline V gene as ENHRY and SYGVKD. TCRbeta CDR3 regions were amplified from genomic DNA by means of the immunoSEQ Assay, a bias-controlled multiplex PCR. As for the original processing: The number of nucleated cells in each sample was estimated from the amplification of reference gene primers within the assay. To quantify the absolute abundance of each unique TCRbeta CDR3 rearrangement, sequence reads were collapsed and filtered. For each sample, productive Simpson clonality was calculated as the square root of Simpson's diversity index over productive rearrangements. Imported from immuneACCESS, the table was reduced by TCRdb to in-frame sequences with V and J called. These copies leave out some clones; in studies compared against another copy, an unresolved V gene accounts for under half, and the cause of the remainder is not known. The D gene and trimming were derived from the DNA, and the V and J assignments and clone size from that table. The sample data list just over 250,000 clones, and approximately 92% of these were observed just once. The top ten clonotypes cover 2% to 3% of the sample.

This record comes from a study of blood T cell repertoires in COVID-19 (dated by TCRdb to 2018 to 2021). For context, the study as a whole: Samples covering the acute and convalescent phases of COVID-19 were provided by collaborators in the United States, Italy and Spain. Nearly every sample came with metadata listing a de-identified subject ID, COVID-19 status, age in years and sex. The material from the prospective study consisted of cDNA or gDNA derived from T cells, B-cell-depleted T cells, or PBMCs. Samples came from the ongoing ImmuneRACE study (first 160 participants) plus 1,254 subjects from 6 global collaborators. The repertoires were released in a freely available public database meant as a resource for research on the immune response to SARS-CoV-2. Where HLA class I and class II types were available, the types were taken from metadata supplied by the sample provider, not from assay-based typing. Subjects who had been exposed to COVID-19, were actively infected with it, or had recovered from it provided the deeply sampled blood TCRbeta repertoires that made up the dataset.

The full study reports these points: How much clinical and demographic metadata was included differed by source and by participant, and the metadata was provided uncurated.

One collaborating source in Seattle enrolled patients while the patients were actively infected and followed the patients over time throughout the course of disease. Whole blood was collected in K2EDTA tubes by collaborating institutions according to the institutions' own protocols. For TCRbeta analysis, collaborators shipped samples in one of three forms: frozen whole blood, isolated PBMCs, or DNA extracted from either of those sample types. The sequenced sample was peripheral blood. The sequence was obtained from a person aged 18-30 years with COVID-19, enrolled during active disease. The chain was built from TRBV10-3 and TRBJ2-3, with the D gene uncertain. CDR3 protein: CAITVGRTDTQYF. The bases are TGTGCCATCACAGTTGGGCGCACAGATACGCAGTATTTT.